These 26 T cell receptor beta chains share one sample of origin, sequenced in a study of blood T cell repertoires in COVID-19. Generated by immunoSEQ multiplex PCR, the TCRdb table keeps only in-frame clones and is missing some. The data show under 200,000 clones, about 85% seen once. Source material: peripheral blood. The receptors originated from a woman aged 55-75 years with COVID-19, enrolled during active disease.

This clone came up once. The CDR3 bases are TGTGCCAGCTCACGGGACAGACAAGATCAGCCCCAGCATTTT. Its translation: CASSRDRQDQPQHF. The chain combines TRBV18 with TRBJ1-5, with 7 nucleotides matching TRBD1. Germline-derived CDR1 and CDR2 are KGHSH and LQKENI. This CDR3 region has 14 residues. Trimming cost V 4 bases and J 5 bases; bases outside gene matches: 5.

This clone was picked up a small number of times. The rearrangement links TRBV7-3 to TRBJ2-7; D gene unclear. Germline assignment: CDR1 SGHTA and CDR2 FQGTGA. This CDR3 has 13 amino acids. V was shortened by 0 bases and J by 3 bases, with 6 bases between the two germline ends. The CDR3 sequence: CASSLTAGYEQYF. The CDR3 DNA reads TGTGCCAGCAGCTTAACCGCCGGCTACGAGCAGTACTTC.

This chain connects TRBV19 to TRBJ1-3; D is ambiguous. The CDR3 contains 15 residues. Germline loops: CDR1 LNHDA, CDR2 SQIVND (reference sequence). V was clipped by 5 bases and J by 2 bases, with 13 bases between them. The CDR3 region has the DNA TGTGCCAGTAGTGCGGGTGCTACTGCTGGAAACACCATATATTTT. Translated: CASSAGATAGNTIYF.

V and J are TRBV10-3 and TRBJ2-1, with D possibly matching TRBD1 (7 bases). The CDR3 sequence is 14 residues long. Germline V gene lookup returns CDR1 ENHRY and CDR2 SYGVKD. Deletions cut 3 bases from V and 5 bases from J, with 11 bases between. The CDR3 reads CAISEGGGNNEQFF. The DNA for the CDR3 is TGTGCCATCAGTGAAGGGGGCGGGAACAATGAGCAGTTCTTC.

This chain links TRBV14 with TRBJ2-7; 10 nucleotides agree with TRBD2. Losses at the gene ends were 1 base for V and 1 base for J; bases not matched to a gene: 10. Germline V gene sequence: CDR1 SGHDN, CDR2 FVKESK. This CDR3 comprises 18 residues. The chain's CDR3 is CASSQGPGLAFGSYEQYV. The CDR3 DNA sequence: TGTGCCAGCAGCCAAGGGCCGGGACTAGCGTTCGGGTCCTACGAGCAGTACGTC.

The chain employs TRBV12-1 and TRBJ1-1. TRBV12-1 is noted as a pseudogene. This CDR3 contains 20 residues. The CDR3 loop reads CASSFAGPHGGAQKGTEAFF. The CDR3 region has the DNA TGTGCCAGCAGCTTTGCGGGGCCCCACGGGGGGGCCCAAAAAGGCACTGAAGCTTTCTTT.

The genes are TRBV19 and TRBJ1-3; no clear D. The germline V and J ends were trimmed by 1 base and 0 bases, with 4 bases remaining between them. The CDR3 covers 14 residues. Per germline, CDR1 LNHDA and CDR2 SQIVND (reference sequence). CDR3 amino acids: CASSIALSGNTIYF. For the CDR3, the DNA is TGTGCCAGTAGTATAGCTCTCTCTGGAAACACCATATATTTT.

This chain uses TRBV3-1 (or the pseudogene TRBV3-2) with TRBJ2-4; D might be TRBD1 (7 bases). Germline V lookup: CDR1 LGHDT, CDR2 YNNKEL (reference sequence). Trimming stripped 3 bases from V and 2 bases from J, with 17 bases between. This CDR3 comprises 17 residues. The CDR3 nucleotides are TGTGCCAGCAGCCACCCAGTAGGGGGCGGGACCAAAAACATTCAGTACTTC. Translating it yields CASSHPVGGGTKNIQYF.

The chain has TRBV3-1 (or the pseudogene TRBV3-2) and TRBJ2-1; 11 bases match TRBD2. Trimming at V came to 7 bases and at J to 2 bases, leaving 10 bases not matched to a gene. This CDR3 comprises 17 residues. Germline-derived CDR1 and CDR2 are LGHDT and YNNKEL (reference sequence). The CDR3 nucleotides are TGTGCCAGCACACGTACAATGACTAGCGGGGCCTACAATGAGCAGTTCTTC. It codes for CASTRTMTSGAYNEQFF.

This clone has only a few counts. The V call is TRBV7-2, the J call TRBJ1-1; 9 bases map to TRBD1. The CDR3 is 14 residues long. V lost 5 bases and J lost 4; bases outside the gene matches: 5. Germline CDR1 SGHTA, CDR2 FQGNSA. The CDR3 sequence is CASSAWTGVTEAFF. The CDR3 coding sequence is TGTGCCAGCAGCGCTTGGACAGGGGTCACTGAAGCTTTCTTT.

This chain connects TRBV18 to TRBJ1-1; TRBD1 aligns across 7 bases. Germline V CDR1 and CDR2: KGHSH, LQKENI. The trim removed 5 bases at V and 0 bases at J, leaving 6 bases unmatched. This CDR3 region has 15 residues. DNA of the CDR3: TGTGCCAGCTCAGATCAGGGGGTAATGAACACTGAAGCTTTCTTT. It is translated as CASSDQGVMNTEAFF.

V and J are TRBV18 and TRBJ2-7; 13 bases match TRBD2. Germline lookup yields CDR1 KGHSH and CDR2 LQKENI. The ends lost 1 base at V and 7 bases at J; junction bases unmatched: 10. There are 17 residues in the CDR3. CDR3 sequence: CASSPRVTGTSGTEQYF. The CDR3 DNA is TGTGCCAGCTCACCACGGGTCACCGGGACTAGCGGGACAGAGCAGTACTTC.

CDR3 loop: CASSQQGAAEAFF. The CDR3, as DNA: TGTGCCAGTAGCCAACAGGGGGCTGCTGAAGCTTTCTTT. This chain connects TRBV19 to TRBJ1-1; 9 bases fit TRBD1. The germline V gene has CDR1 LNHDA and CDR2 SQIVND (reference sequence). V shed 6 bases and J 6 bases; nucleotides not matched to a gene: 5. CDR3 length: 13 amino acids.

V gene TRBV10-1 combines with J gene TRBJ2-3; TRBD2 might be the D (5 bases). V lost 3 bases, J lost 4 bases, and 8 bases lay in between. The CDR3 sequence is 13 residues long. Germline CDR1 and CDR2: WNHNN and SYGVQD (reference sequence). The CDR3 DNA sequence: TGCGCCAGCAGTGACGAGGGTTCAGATACGCAGTATTTT. Translation: CASSDEGSDTQYF.

The table lists this clone with a few counts. The chain combines TRBV5-8 with TRBJ2-6; D is possibly TRBD1 (5 bases). Per the germline V gene, CDR1 is SGHTS and CDR2 is YDEGEE. The V gene lost 2 bases and the J gene lost 0 bases, with 18 bases spanning the gap. The CDR3 has 19 residues. CDR3 sequence: CASSFRGFSGRSGANVLTF. The CDR3 DNA follows: TGTGCCAGCAGCTTTAGGGGTTTTTCCGGGCGCTCTGGGGCCAACGTCCTGACTTTC. The variable domain in full, completed from reference TRBV5-8 and TRBJ2-6, reads EAGVTQSPTHLIKTRGQQATLRCSPISGHTSVYWYQQALGLGLQFLLWYDEGEERNRGNFPPRFSGRQFPNYSSELNVNALELEDSALYLCASSFRGFSGRSGANVLTFGAGSRLTVL.

The V call is TRBV9, the J call TRBJ1-5; no reliable D call. The germline V and J ends were trimmed by 5 bases and 7 bases, with 10 bases remaining between them. CDR1 is SGDLS, CDR2 YYNGEE, per germline. This CDR3 has 12 residues. This CDR3 reads CASRREGQPQHF. CDR3 sequence (DNA): TGTGCCAGCAGGAGGGAGGGACAGCCCCAGCATTTT. Full variable domain (remainder filled in from reference TRBV9 and TRBJ1-5): DSGVTQTPKHLITATGQRVTLRCSPRSGDLSVYWYQQSLDQGLQFLIQYYNGEERAKGNILERFSAQQFPDLHSELNLSSLELGDSALYFCASRREGQPQHFGDGTRLSIL.

This clone showed up just a few times. The V call is TRBV28, the J call TRBJ2-5; 8 positions match TRBD2. Losses at the gene ends were 3 bases for V and 6 bases for J; bases not matched to a gene: 6. The V gene's germline CDR1 is MDHEN and CDR2 SYDVKM. The CDR3 is made up of 14 amino acids. In DNA form, the CDR3 reads TGTGCCAGCAGTTTCATTAGCGGGATACAGACCCAGTACTTC. Translation: CASSFISGIQTQYF. Full variable domain (remainder filled in from reference TRBV28 and TRBJ2-5): DVKVTQSSRYLVKRTGEKVFLECVQDMDHENMFWYRQDPGLGLRLIYFSYDVKMKEKGDIPEGYSVSREKKERFSLILESASTNQTSMYLCASSFISGIQTQYFGPGTRLLVL.

The chain links TRBV7-8 to TRBJ1-2; the D is unclear. The CDR3 contains 17 residues. CDR1 and CDR2 (germline): SGHVS, FQNEAQ. V dropped 3 bases and J dropped 3 bases, with 20 bases sitting between them. CDR3: CASSLVRSEVNYYGYTF. CDR3 DNA sequence: TGTGCCAGCAGCTTGGTTCGGTCCGAGGTAAACTACTATGGCTACACCTTC.

The chain links TRBV6-5 to TRBJ2-6; TRBD2 aligns across 8 bases. The CDR3 length is 16 residues. J gave up 2 bases and V 2 bases, and 2 bases lay outside the gene matches. The germline gives CDR1 MNHEY, CDR2 SVGAGI. Here the CDR3 DNA reads TGTGCCAGCAGTTACCGGGGGGGGCCTGGGGCCAACGTCCTGACTTTC. Amino acid sequence: CASSYRGGPGANVLTF.

The chain combines TRBV30 with TRBJ1-5, with D perhaps TRBD1 (6 bases). V gave up 7 bases and J gave up 7 bases, with 17 bases separating them. CDR3 size: 13 residues. Germline CDR1 is GTSNPN and CDR2 is SVGIG (reference sequence). The CDR3 loop is CASSPGASQPQHF. DNA of the CDR3: TGTGCCTCGTCTCCAGGGGCTAGCCAGCCCCAGCATTTT. The full variable domain, rest sourced from reference TRBV30 and TRBJ1-5, is SQTIHQWPATLVQPVGSPLSLECTVEGTSNPNLYWYRQAAGRGLQLLFYSVGIGQISSEVPQNLSASRPQDRQFILSSKKLLLSDSGFYLCASSPGASQPQHFGDGTRLSIL.

The gene calls are TRBV5-1 and TRBJ1-2; perhaps TRBD1 as D (6 bases). Germline CDR1 reads SGHRS; CDR2 reads YFSETQ. Trimming shortened V by 0 bases and J by 6 bases, and 15 bases separated the two germline ends. The CDR3 runs 15 residues. CDR3 sequence reads: CASSLGAGVDNGYTF. In nucleotides, the CDR3 is TGCGCCAGCAGCTTGGGAGCAGGGGTCGACAATGGCTACACCTTC.

J is TRBJ1-5 and V is TRBV23-1; D not certain. TRBV23-1 is an ORF, with its function uncertain. Trimming pared 1 base from V and 2 bases from J, leaving 15 bases between. The CDR3 runs to 17 residues. CDR3 DNA sequence: TGCGCCAGCAGTCAATGTAGACCACTAAGGTGCAATCAGCCCCAGCATTTT. Protein sequence: CASSQCRPLRCNQPQHF.

This clone was seen only a few times. The CDR3 nucleotides are TGTGCCAGCAGTTTAGCAGGGGATACTGAAGCTTTCTTT. Amino acid sequence: CASSLAGDTEAFF. The chain is built from TRBV12-3 or TRBV12-4 and TRBJ1-1, with D possibly matching TRBD1 (5 bases). The CDR3 runs 13 residues. Trimming shortened V by 0 bases and J by 5 bases, and 7 bases separated the two germline ends.

V is TRBV25-1 and J is TRBJ1-4; D is uncertain. Germline CDR1 MGHDK, CDR2 SYGVNS. This CDR3 has 16 amino acids. Trimming took 2 bases from V and 3 from J, leaving 13 bases between them. This CDR3 is CASSEIWVTANEKLFF. Here the CDR3 DNA reads TGTGCCAGCAGTGAAATCTGGGTTACAGCTAATGAAAAACTGTTTTTT. Complete variable domain (other parts from reference TRBV25-1 and TRBJ1-4): EADIYQTPRYLVIGTGKKITLECSQTMGHDKMYWYQQDPGMELHLIHYSYGVNSTEKGDLSSESTVSRIRTEHFPLTLESARPSHTSQYLCASSEIWVTANEKLFFGSGTQLSVL.

The chain couples TRBV2 to TRBJ2-7; the D gene is possibly TRBD2 (6 bases). The CDR3 has 15 residues. V was clipped by 6 bases and J by 0 bases, with 15 bases between them. Germline V lookup: CDR1 SNHLY, CDR2 FYNNEI. The CDR3 spells CASRSGTLSSYEQYF. CDR3 nucleotides: TGTGCCAGCAGGTCCGGGACTCTAAGCTCCTACGAGCAGTACTTC.

The sample holds one count of this clone. This chain joins TRBV5-8 and TRBJ1-6; D perhaps matches TRBD1 (6 bases). Germline V gives CDR1 SGHTS, CDR2 YDEGEE. V dropped 3 bases and J dropped 10 bases, with 11 bases sitting between them. The length of the CDR3 is 13 residues. The CDR3 loop is CASSYRQESPLHF. CDR3 DNA: TGTGCCAGCAGCTATCGACAGGAGTCACCCCTCCACTTT.